The 18 T cell receptor beta chains listed next were all sequenced from one sample in a study of CD8+ T cells in alopecia areata. Indicated treatment: oral pan-JAK inhibitor, 5-10 mg twice daily. Sequencing relied on a cDNA template that was reverse transcribed from extracted RNA. The method was immunoSEQ multiplex PCR; TCRdb's version includes in-frame clones alone and lacks a portion of them. This table has about 270,000 clones, around 64% appearing once. Material: CD4+ T cells sorted from blood, obtained around week 52, from a patient treated with tofacitinib. The origin of the receptors is a human donor with alopecia areata.

The gene calls are TRBV2 and TRBJ2-2; 8 nucleotides line up with TRBD1. Trimming at V came to 6 bases and at J to 0 bases, leaving 3 bases not matched to a gene. The CDR3 spans 15 residues. Germline CDR1 reads SNHLY; CDR2 reads FYNNEI. CDR3: CASRETGANTGELFF. DNA for the CDR3: TGTGCCAGCAGGGAGACAGGGGCGAACACCGGGGAGCTGTTTTTT.

This clone was seen a few times. The chain joins TRBV29-1 to TRBJ1-1; maybe TRBD1 (5 bases). The CDR3 is 13 amino acids. Germline values: CDR1 SQVTM, CDR2 ANQGSEA. V gave up 6 bases and J gave up 2 bases, with 13 bases separating them. The CDR3 reads CSVSRTTNTEAFF. In DNA, the CDR3 is TGCAGCGTATCCAGGACAACTAACACTGAAGCTTTCTTT.

The chain has TRBV6-5 and TRBJ1-1; D unresolved. In germline, CDR1 is MNHEY, CDR2 SVGAGI. This CDR3 contains 15 residues. The V end was cut by 0 bases, the J end by 0 bases, with 8 bases between. The CDR3 region is CASSYSTRMNTEAFF. In DNA form, the CDR3 reads TGTGCCAGCAGTTACTCGACACGGATGAACACTGAAGCTTTCTTT.

The chain links TRBV19 to TRBJ2-7; TRBD1 matches 7 bases. CDR1 and CDR2 from the germline V gene are LNHDA and SQIVND (reference sequence). The ends lost 6 bases at V and 3 bases at J; junction bases unmatched: 5. The CDR3 runs to 13 residues. CDR3 DNA sequence: TGTGCCAGTAGCCAGACAGGGATCTACGAGCAGTACTTC. It specifies CASSQTGIYEQYF.

This clone was seen many times. Other DNA sequences from this sample encode an identical CDR3 as well. This chain uses TRBV9 with TRBJ2-3, with D possibly TRBD1 on 5 matching bases. Germline V CDR1 and CDR2: SGDLS, YYNGEE. The CDR3 is made up of 14 amino acids. Trimming stripped 0 bases from V and 3 bases from J, with 8 bases between. For the CDR3, the DNA is TGTGCCAGCAGCGTAGGTACAGGAACAGATACGCAGTATTTT. Residues: CASSVGTGTDTQYF.

The chain combines TRBV18 with TRBJ1-2; D uncertain. Germline values: CDR1 KGHSH, CDR2 LQKENI. This CDR3 spans 12 amino acids. Trimming took 3 bases from V and 6 from J, leaving 8 bases between them. The CDR3 here is CASSPKDHGYTF. The CDR3 DNA reads TGTGCCAGCTCACCTAAGGACCATGGCTACACCTTC. The variable domain in full, completed from reference TRBV18 and TRBJ1-2, reads NAGVMQNPRHLVRRRGQEARLRCSPMKGHSHVYWYRQLPEEGLKFMVYLQKENIIDESGMPKERFSAEFPKEGPSILRIQQVVRGDSAAYFCASSPKDHGYTFGSGTRLTVV.

This clone turned up a few times. V usage is TRBV6-5 and J usage is TRBJ2-1; no clear D gene. The V and J ends lost 9 bases and 9 bases respectively, with 24 bases between them. From germline, CDR1 is MNHEY and CDR2 SVGAGI. The CDR3 consists of 15 residues. The CDR3 sequence: CASMIDWRFGSEQFF. DNA for the CDR3: TGTGCCAGTATGATAGATTGGCGATTCGGCAGTGAGCAGTTCTTC.

V usage is TRBV29-1 and J usage is TRBJ2-1, with no clear D. This CDR3 region has 12 residues. With 2 bases removed from V and 3 bases from J, the gap between germline ends came to 5 bases. CDR1 is SQVTM, CDR2 ANQGSEA, per germline. CDR3 sequence reads: CSVERNYNEQFF. In DNA form, the CDR3 reads TGCAGCGTTGAACGGAACTACAATGAGCAGTTCTTC.

This clone was seen a few times. The chain uses TRBV15 and TRBJ1-1; D unclear. Deletions cut 5 bases from V and 1 base from J, with 8 bases between. The CDR3 has 13 residues. Germline V gene lookup returns CDR1 LNHNV and CDR2 YYDKDF (reference sequence). Here the CDR3 reads CATSLGPNTEAFF. DNA for the CDR3: TGTGCCACCAGCCTAGGACCGAACACTGAAGCTTTCTTT.

This chain joins TRBV15 and TRBJ1-2; 8 bases are shared with TRBD1. The germline V gene encodes CDR1 LNHNV and CDR2 YYDKDF (reference sequence). The CDR3 loop spans 13 amino acids. The V segment lost 8 bases and the J segment 7 bases; nucleotides outside the gene matches: 9. The CDR3 DNA is TGTGCCACCTACCCGGGGGACAGGTTTGGCTACACCTTC. It codes for CATYPGDRFGYTF.

A single count supports this clone. Written as DNA, the CDR3 is TGTGCCTGGAGGGCAGCAGCCGGCTACACCTTC. Protein product: CAWRAAAGYTF. The genes are TRBV30 and TRBJ1-2; D is undetermined. Germline V gene data show CDR1 as GTSNPN and CDR2 as SVGIG (reference sequence). This CDR3 is 11 amino acids long. Trimming left V 3 bases short and J 8 bases short, with 10 bases between.

The chain is built from TRBV7-3 and TRBJ2-7; 7 bases map to TRBD1. CDR3 size: 14 residues. The V gene end was trimmed by 6 bases and the J gene end by 6 bases; junction bases not matched to a gene: 11. The germline CDR1 and CDR2 sequences are SGHTA and FQGTGA. The CDR3 nucleotides read TGTGCCAGCAGTGCCGGGATACAGGGGAGCGAGCAGTACTTC. As protein: CASSAGIQGSEQYF. The whole variable domain, filled in from reference TRBV7-3 and TRBJ2-7, reads GAGVSQTPSNKVTEKGKYVELRCDPISGHTALYWYRQSLGQGPEFLIYFQGTGAADDSGLPNDRFFAVRPEGSVSTLKIQRTERGDSAVYLCASSAGIQGSEQYFGPGTRLTVT.

V and J are TRBV23-1 and TRBJ2-7; D is perhaps TRBD1 (5 bases). TRBV23-1 falls under the ORF class, with uncertain function. Trimming removed 10 bases from V and 4 bases from J, with 17 bases in between. CDR3 size: 13 residues. The CDR3 coding sequence is TGCGCCAAAGCGCAAGGGGAAGGGTACGAGCAGTACTTC. Encoded protein: CAKAQGEGYEQYF.

The genes are TRBV5-6 and TRBJ2-7; D uncertain. Germline V lookup: CDR1 SGHDT, CDR2 YYEEEE. With 2 bases removed from V and 7 bases from J, the gap between germline ends came to 10 bases. This CDR3 is built from 12 residues. The CDR3 sequence is CASSFLREEQYF. The DNA for the CDR3 is TGTGCCAGCAGCTTCCTTCGTGAGGAGCAGTACTTC.

The chain couples TRBV23-1 to TRBJ2-7; TRBD2 might be the D (6 bases). TRBV23-1 is recorded as an ORF, its role being uncertain. V was clipped by 10 bases and J by 2 bases, with 21 bases between them. CDR3 length equals 15 residues. CDR3: CATPLGGVPPYEQYF. For the CDR3, the DNA is TGCGCCACCCCTTTGGGCGGGGTCCCCCCCTACGAGCAGTACTTC.

This clone was counted only a few times. The same CDR3 can be traced to other DNA sequences in this sample. The V and J genes are TRBV29-1 and TRBJ1-1, with D maybe TRBD1 (5 bases). The V gene's germline CDR1 is SQVTM and CDR2 ANQGSEA. V lost 2 bases, J lost 4 bases, and 8 bases lay in between. CDR3 length: 12 amino acids. For the CDR3, the DNA is TGCAGCGTTGAACCAGGGTCCACTGAAGCTTTCTTT. This translates into CSVEPGSTEAFF.

The chain employs TRBV11-2 and TRBJ2-3, with 7 bases aligning to TRBD1. V shed 5 bases and J 0 bases; nucleotides not matched to a gene: 14. CDR1 and CDR2 (germline): SGHAT, FQNNGV. The CDR3 runs 18 residues. CDR3 sequence: CASSANLHRGRSTDTQYF. The DNA for the CDR3 is TGTGCCAGCAGCGCCAACCTACACAGGGGAAGGAGCACAGATACGCAGTATTTT.

DNA of the CDR3: TGCAGCGGCCAACGGTCGGGAGATACGCAGTATTTT. It encodes CSGQRSGDTQYF. The rearrangement links TRBV29-1 to TRBJ2-3; D gene unclear. CDR1 and CDR2 from the germline V gene are SQVTM and ANQGSEA. Trimming took 7 bases from V and 5 from J, leaving 13 bases between them. This CDR3 contains 12 residues.